This entry lists 22 T cell receptor beta chains sequenced from one sample in a study of control samples from healthy donors and cancer patients. Clones were sequenced by immunoSEQ multiplex PCR, and TCRdb holds only the in-frame ones, with some missing. The table lists 150,000 to 170,000 clones, about 94% of them singletons. Sequencing was performed on blood. The receptors derive from a middle-aged man in good health.

J is TRBJ2-3 and V is TRBV14; 12 nucleotides align to TRBD2. CDR1 is SGHDN, CDR2 FVKESK, per germline. V lost 5 bases to trimming and J lost 2 bases; unmatched junction nucleotides: 8. The CDR3 runs to 17 residues. The CDR3 here is CASSARLAGASTDTQYF. The CDR3 nucleotides read TGTGCCAGCAGCGCGCGACTAGCGGGGGCATCCACAGATACGCAGTATTTT.

The rearrangement joins TRBV27 to TRBJ2-7; 9 bases match TRBD1. The CDR3 totals 13 residues. The J segment lost 4 bases and the V segment lost 4 bases, leaving 2 bases of the junction unmatched. In germline, CDR1 is MNHEY, CDR2 SMNVEV (reference sequence). CDR3 coding DNA: TGTGCCAGCAGTTGGGGACAGGGTTACGAGCAGTACTTC. Its protein is CASSWGQGYEQYF.

The rearrangement uses TRBV12-3 or TRBV12-4 and TRBJ1-1; unclear D gene. This CDR3 contains 11 residues. Deletions cut 10 bases from V and 2 bases from J, with 8 bases between. The CDR3 loop is CATLKNTEAFF. In DNA, the CDR3 is TGTGCCACTTTAAAAAACACTGAAGCTTTCTTT.

The rearrangement joins TRBV2 to TRBJ2-7, with a tentative D call TRBD1 (6 bases). The germline V and J ends were trimmed by 5 bases and 3 bases, with 11 bases remaining between them. The CDR3 extends over 13 amino acids. Germline assignment: CDR1 SNHLY and CDR2 FYNNEI. The CDR3 sequence: CASSPDRYYEQYF. DNA for the CDR3: TGTGCCAGCAGTCCGGACAGATACTACGAGCAGTACTTC.

The V and J genes are TRBV28 and TRBJ1-6, with TRBD1 as a possible D gene (6 bases). CDR3 length: 15 amino acids. Looked up from germline, CDR1 is MDHEN and CDR2 is SYDVKM. V lost 6 bases and J 6 bases, leaving 15 bases between the germline ends. CDR3 in amino acids: CASREGGLGNSPLHF. For the CDR3, the DNA is TGTGCCAGCAGGGAGGGGGGGCTAGGTAATTCACCCCTCCACTTT.

The chain has TRBV19 and TRBJ2-7; 14 positions match TRBD2. The germline V gene has CDR1 LNHDA and CDR2 SQIVND (reference sequence). This CDR3 region has 16 residues. V shed 4 bases and J 5 bases; nucleotides not matched to a gene: 7. DNA of the CDR3: TGTGCCAGTAGTACCCGACTAGCGGGGGGGAGCGACGAGCAGTACTTC. It specifies CASSTRLAGGSDEQYF. The full variable domain, completed using reference TRBV19 and TRBJ2-7, is DGGITQSPKYLFRKEGQNVTLSCEQNLNHDAMYWYRQDPGQGLRLIYYSQIVNDFQKGDIAEGYSVSREKKESFPLTVTSAQKNPTAFYLCASSTRLAGGSDEQYFGPGTRLTVT.

The CDR3 sequence: CASSLGNEQFF. The DNA for the CDR3 is TGTGCCAGCAGTTTAGGCAATGAGCAGTTCTTC. The chain is built from TRBV27 and TRBJ2-1; D not resolved. V was pared by 2 bases and J by 6 bases, with 2 bases between. The CDR3 totals 11 residues. CDR1 MNHEY and CDR2 SMNVEV come from the germline V gene (reference sequence).

The CDR3 region is CASSPERGGPQETQYF. CDR3 DNA: TGTGCCAGCTCACCTGAGCGCGGGGGGCCCCAAGAGACCCAGTACTTC. The V call is TRBV18, the J call TRBJ2-5; 8 nucleotides match TRBD2. Germline V gives CDR1 KGHSH, CDR2 LQKENI. The J segment lost 1 base and the V segment lost 3 bases, leaving 7 bases of the junction unmatched. The CDR3 has 16 amino acids.

The genes are TRBV28 and TRBJ2-7, with TRBD1 matching 7 bases. With 7 bases clipped from V and 1 base from J, the junction kept 4 bases outside the gene matches. The CDR3 has 13 residues. The germline gives CDR1 MDHEN, CDR2 SYDVKM. CDR3: CASKAGGSYEQYF. Here the CDR3 DNA reads TGTGCCAGCAAGGCAGGGGGATCCTACGAGCAGTACTTC. The whole variable domain, remainder taken from reference TRBV28 and TRBJ2-7, is DVKVTQSSRYLVKRTGEKVFLECVQDMDHENMFWYRQDPGLGLRLIYFSYDVKMKEKGDIPEGYSVSREKKERFSLILESASTNQTSMYLCASKAGGSYEQYFGPGTRLTVT.

This clone has only one observation. The chain has TRBV3-1 (or the pseudogene TRBV3-2) and TRBJ1-2; D unclear. The germline V gene has CDR1 LGHDT and CDR2 YNNKEL (reference sequence). V lost 0 bases and J lost 8, with 16 bases in between. CDR3 length equals 15 residues. The CDR3 DNA sequence: TGTGCCAGCAGCCAAGATGGTCGGGTGGATAGAGGCTACACCTTC. Its translation is CASSQDGRVDRGYTF.

The chain employs TRBV5-6 and TRBJ1-2; no clear D. Germline lookup yields CDR1 SGHDT and CDR2 YYEEEE. This CDR3 is built from 12 residues. The ends were cut back, 5 bases at V and 5 bases at J, with 10 bases in the middle. The CDR3 protein is CASRRTQYGYTF. In DNA, the CDR3 is TGTGCCAGCAGACGGACCCAGTATGGCTACACCTTC.

The J gene is TRBJ1-1, the V gene TRBV21-1; the D call in the table, TRBD1, was not verified against the DNA. TRBV21-1 is recorded as a pseudogene. This CDR3 region has 13 residues. CDR3 in DNA: TGTGCCAGCAGCAAAGATACAGGCACTGAAGCTTTCTTT. Amino acids: CASSKDTGTEAFF.

The rearrangement links TRBV3-1 (or the pseudogene TRBV3-2) to TRBJ2-7; no reliable D call. CDR3 length: 16 residues. V lost 1 base and J lost 3, with 16 bases in between. CDR1 LGHDT and CDR2 YNNKEL come from the germline V gene (reference sequence). The CDR3 loop reads CASSQVRVAPFYEQYF. CDR3 nucleotide sequence: TGTGCCAGCAGCCAAGTCCGGGTTGCTCCTTTCTACGAGCAGTACTTC.

This chain connects TRBV7-9 to TRBJ1-4, with D maybe TRBD1 (5 bases). The germline V and J ends were trimmed by 7 bases and 11 bases, with 23 bases remaining between them. The germline gives CDR1 SEHNR, CDR2 FQNEAQ (reference sequence). This CDR3 region has 15 residues. CDR3 nucleotide sequence: TGTGCCAGCACGCGGGGGGACGGCCGCTCTCTTAAACTGTTTTTT. Amino acid sequence: CASTRGDGRSLKLFF. Together with reference TRBV7-9 and TRBJ1-4, the CDR3 gives the full variable domain: DTGVSQNPRHKITKRGQNVTFRCDPISEHNRLYWYRQTLGQGPEFLTYFQNEAQLEKSRLLSDRFSAERPKGSFSTLEIQRTEQGDSAMYLCASTRGDGRSLKLFFGSGTQLSVL.

The chain joins TRBV5-1 to TRBJ2-7, with 7 bases aligning to TRBD1. Trimming removed 3 bases from V and 0 bases from J; junction bases left unmatched: 3. Germline values: CDR1 SGHRS, CDR2 YFSETQ. There are 14 residues in the CDR3. CDR3 DNA sequence: TGCGCCAGCAGCTCCAGACAGGGCTCCTACGAGCAGTACTTC. It is translated as CASSSRQGSYEQYF.

The chain combines TRBV27 with TRBJ1-5, with 8 bases that match TRBD1. The CDR3 extends over 15 amino acids. J gave up 1 base and V 6 bases, and 5 bases lay outside the gene matches. The germline CDR1 and CDR2 sequences are MNHEY and SMNVEV (reference sequence). CDR3 in amino acids: CASSQGARSNQPQHF. In DNA form, the CDR3 reads TGTGCCAGCAGCCAGGGGGCACGGAGCAATCAGCCCCAGCATTTT.

The chain joins TRBV21-1 to TRBJ2-6; the table's D gene call, TRBD2, was not cross checked with the DNA. TRBV21-1 is a pseudogene segment. The CDR3 contains 17 residues. CDR3 nucleotides: TGTGCCAGCAGCAAACCAGTAGGAGGAGCCGGGGCCAACGTCCTGACTTTC. Translating it yields CASSKPVGGAGANVLTF.

This chain connects TRBV10-1 to TRBJ2-1; 8 nucleotides align to TRBD2. V shed 5 bases and J 15 bases; nucleotides not matched to a gene: 6. The germline V gene encodes CDR1 WNHNN and CDR2 SYGVQD (reference sequence). The CDR3 has 11 amino acids. The CDR3 reads CASSNGGAWFF. The CDR3 nucleotides are TGCGCCAGCAGTAACGGGGGGGCCTGGTTCTTC.

The chain couples TRBV28 to TRBJ1-5; D may be TRBD1 (5 bases). Trimming stripped 2 bases from V and 5 bases from J, with 10 bases between. The CDR3 runs to 14 residues. Germline V gives CDR1 MDHEN, CDR2 SYDVKM. Written as DNA, the CDR3 is TGTGCCAGCAGTTTAGTGCGGGGGGATCAGCCCCAGCATTTT. This gives the protein CASSLVRGDQPQHF.

The chain couples TRBV9 to TRBJ2-1, with 15 positions matching TRBD2. CDR3 length equals 17 residues. J lost 7 bases, V lost 4 bases, and 9 bases had no gene match. Germline values: CDR1 SGDLS, CDR2 YYNGEE. The CDR3 sequence: CASSQPGLAGGTNEQFF. The CDR3 DNA follows: TGTGCCAGCAGCCAACCGGGACTAGCGGGGGGAACGAATGAGCAGTTCTTC.

The V gene is TRBV4-1, the J gene TRBJ2-7; the match to TRBD1 covers 10 bases. The CDR3 has 15 amino acids. The V gene's germline CDR1 is MGHRA and CDR2 YSYEKL. V dropped 3 bases and J dropped 4; count of bases not matched to a gene: 6. Here the CDR3 DNA reads TGCGCCAGCAGCCACCCAGGGACAGGGGAATACGAGCAGTACTTC. Translated, it gives CASSHPGTGEYEQYF.

In regard to this clone: The same CDR3 is also encoded by other DNA sequences in this sample. The chain employs TRBV5-6 and TRBJ2-1; D assignment may be TRBD1 or TRBD2 (8 bases each). The CDR3 has 18 residues. From germline, CDR1 is SGHDT and CDR2 YYEEEE. V lost 3 bases to trimming and J lost 4 bases, with 23 bases between them. The CDR3 spells CASSSYRGAGGPYNEQFF. CDR3 sequence (DNA): TGTGCCAGCAGCTCCTACAGGGGGGCGGGGGGACCATACAATGAGCAGTTCTTC.